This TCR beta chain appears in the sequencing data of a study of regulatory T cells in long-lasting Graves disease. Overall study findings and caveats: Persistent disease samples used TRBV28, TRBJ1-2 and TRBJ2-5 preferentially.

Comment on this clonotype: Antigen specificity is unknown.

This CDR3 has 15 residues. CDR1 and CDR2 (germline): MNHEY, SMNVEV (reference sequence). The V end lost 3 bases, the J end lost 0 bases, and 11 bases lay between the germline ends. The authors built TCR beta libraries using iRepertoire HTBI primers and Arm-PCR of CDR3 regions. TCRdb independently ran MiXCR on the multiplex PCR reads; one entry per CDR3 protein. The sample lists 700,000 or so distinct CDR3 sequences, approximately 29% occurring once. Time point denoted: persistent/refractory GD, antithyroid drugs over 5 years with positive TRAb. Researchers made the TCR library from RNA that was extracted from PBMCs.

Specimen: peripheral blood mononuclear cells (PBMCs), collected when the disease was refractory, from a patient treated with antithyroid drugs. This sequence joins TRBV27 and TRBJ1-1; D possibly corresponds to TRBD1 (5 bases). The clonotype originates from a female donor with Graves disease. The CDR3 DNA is TGTGCCAGCAGTTTGGGGCAGGTGATGAACACTGAAGCTTTCTTT. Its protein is CASSLGQVMNTEAFF.